These T cell receptor beta chains were read from a single sample in a study of blood T cell repertoires in COVID-19. Assay used: immunoSEQ multiplex PCR; TCRdb lists only in-frame clones, some missing. The data hold 230,000 or so clones, with more than 70% observed a single time. The sample was PBMCs or T cells enriched from blood (not recorded which). These receptors came from a woman in her thirties or forties with acute COVID-19. Both conserved end residues are part of each CDR3. D genes are given only for firm matches. Expanded clones are given a class, and other clones once, few, many or no size at all.

cdr3_nt,cdr3_aa,v_call,cdr3_length,j_call,d_call,clone_size
TGTGCCACCAGTGACCTTGGACAGAGCACAGATACGCAGTATTTT,CATSDLGQSTDTQYF,TRBV24-1,15,TRBJ2-3,-,-
TGCGCCAGCAGCCAGGATGGGGACTACGGCTCCTACAATGAGCAGTTCTTC,CASSQDGDYGSYNEQFF,TRBV4-3,17,TRBJ2-1,TRBD2,once
TGCGCCAGCCTGACCGATAGCGGGGGTGGGGAGACCCAGTACTTC,CASLTDSGGGETQYF,TRBV10-2,15,TRBJ2-5,TRBD2,-
TGCGCCAGCAGCGTACAGGGGGGTGAGTCACCCCTCCACTTT,CASSVQGGESPLHF,TRBV5-1,14,TRBJ1-6,TRBD1,few
TGTGCCAGCAGCCGACAGCAAGAGACCCAGTACTTC,CASSRQQETQYF,TRBV5-4,12,TRBJ2-5,-,-
TGTGCCAGCAGTCCTCGACTAGTCAGCAATCAGCCCCAGCATTTT,CASSPRLVSNQPQHF,TRBV27,15,TRBJ1-5,-,once
TGTGCCAGTAGGACAGGGAACACTGAAGCTTTCTTT,CASRTGNTEAFF,TRBV19,12,TRBJ1-1,-,-
TGTGCCAGCAGCTTGGGGCCCAGCTCTGGAAACACCATATATTTT,CASSLGPSSGNTIYF,TRBV5-4,15,TRBJ1-3,-,-
TGTGCCAGCAGTTACTCGGGGCGTGGGTATGGCTACACCTTC,CASSYSGRGYGYTF,TRBV6-5,14,TRBJ1-2,-,-
TGTGCCAGCAGGCCGGGGGGGTTTAGAGGGGACACTGAAGCTTTCTTT,CASRPGGFRGDTEAFF,TRBV5-4,16,TRBJ1-1,-,-
TGCGCCAGCAGCCAATCCCTTGGGACTAGCGTAGACAATGAGCAGTTCTTC,CASSQSLGTSVDNEQFF,TRBV4-1,17,TRBJ2-1,TRBD2,-
TGTGCCAGCAGCTTAATTACAGGGCCCCTTTCCTATGGCTACACCTTC,CASSLITGPLSYGYTF,TRBV5-6,16,TRBJ1-2,-,-
TGTGCCAGCAGCCCAGACTTTGCGGGGGGCTACGAGCAGTACTTC,CASSPDFAGGYEQYF,TRBV11-2,15,TRBJ2-7,TRBD2,-
TGTGCCTGGAGTGTACTTGGAAAAGGACAGAACACTGAAGCTTTCTTT,CAWSVLGKGQNTEAFF,TRBV30,16,TRBJ1-1,-,once
TGTGCCACCGAGCGGGGGCGCACAGATACGCAGTATTTT,CATERGRTDTQYF,TRBV7-2,13,TRBJ2-3,TRBD2,-
TGTGCCAGCAGCCGCGCGGAGTCAATCCCACCCCTCCACTTT,CASSRAESIPPLHF,TRBV9,14,TRBJ1-6,-,-
TGTGCCAGCAGCTACGGACAGAGCACAGATACGCAGTATTTT,CASSYGQSTDTQYF,TRBV5-4,14,TRBJ2-3,-,-